The rows below give T cell receptor beta chains drawn from one sample of a study of blood T cell repertoires in COVID-19. TCRdb keeps only in-frame clones here, not all; method: immunoSEQ multiplex PCR. This table holds some 510,000 clones, more than 75% found once. Sequenced input: PBMCs or T cells enriched from blood (not recorded which). These receptors were obtained from a woman aged 40-49 years who had recovered from COVID-19. The CDR3 runs from the conserved cysteine through the conserved F or W. A D gene is named only where the DNA matches it firmly. Size values are once, few and many counts, or a class for expanded clones, and some rows have none.

once	.	TRBV5-1	TRBJ1-1	TGCGCCAGCAGCTTGGGGGCAGGGTCGGGCACTGAAGCTTTCTTT	CASSLGAGSGTEAFF
.	TRBD1	TRBV5-1	TRBJ2-2	TGCGCCAGCAGCTTAGGACAGGGAGACACCGGGGAGCTGTTTTTT	CASSLGQGDTGELFF
.	.	TRBV5-6	TRBJ2-2	TGTGCCAGCAGCTTAGGAGTCAGATTAACCGGGGAGCTGTTTTTT	CASSLGVRLTGELFF
.	.	TRBV5-1	TRBJ2-2	TGCGCCAGCAGCCGGGACACTAACACCGGGGAGCTGTTTTTT	CASSRDTNTGELFF
.	.	TRBV18	TRBJ2-5	TGTGCCAGCTCACCCAGGGGAGCAACAAGAGAGACCCAGTACTTC	CASSPRGATRETQYF
few	.	TRBV3-1/TRBV3-2	TRBJ1-2	TGTGCCAGCAGCCTAGGGGGATATGGCTACACCTTC	CASSLGGYGYTF
.	TRBD1	TRBV27	TRBJ1-6	TGTGCCAGCAGACAGGGGGCCCCCTATAATTCACCCCTCCACTTT	CASRQGAPYNSPLHF
.	.	TRBV24-1	TRBJ2-6	TGTGCCACCAGTGTTCCCTCGGGGTTTGGGGCCAACGTCCTGACTTTC	CATSVPSGFGANVLTF
.	TRBD1	TRBV6-5	TRBJ1-5	TGTGCCAGCAGACGGGACAGGGTATTGAATCAGCCCCAGCATTTT	CASRRDRVLNQPQHF
.	TRBD1	TRBV10-3	TRBJ1-2	TGTGCCATCAGCCCAGGACAGGGGATTAACTATGGCTACACCTTC	CAISPGQGINYGYTF
.	TRBD1	TRBV7-2	TRBJ1-3	TGTGCCAGCAGCTTAACAGGGGCCGAAAACACCATATATTTT	CASSLTGAENTIYF
once	TRBD1	TRBV11-3	TRBJ2-3	TGTGCCAGCAGCTTAGGGACAGGGGGCGCAGATACGCAGTATTTT	CASSLGTGGADTQYF
.	.	TRBV4-2	TRBJ2-2	TGTGCCAGCAGCCAAGGCGCAGGTGGAACCGGGGAGCTGTTTTTT	CASSQGAGGTGELFF
.	.	TRBV11-2	TRBJ2-7	TGTGCCAGCAGCTTAGATCGGGAAGAGAGGGCCTTCGAGCAGTACTTC	CASSLDREERAFEQYF
.	.	TRBV6-5	TRBJ1-1	TGTGCCAGCAGTTTCAGCGGGGGTTTGACTGAAGCTTTCTTT	CASSFSGGLTEAFF
.	TRBD1	TRBV18	TRBJ1-2	TGTGCCAGCTCACTCCGGGACAGGGACAGCTATGGCTACACCTTC	CASSLRDRDSYGYTF
.	.	TRBV4-3	TRBJ2-7	TGCGCCAGCAGCCAGGGCGCGGCGGGACTTTACGAGCAGTACTTC	CASSQGAAGLYEQYF
.	.	TRBV7-9	TRBJ2-7	TGTGCCAGCAGCAGCGCCGGGGGGACACCCTTCTTC	CASSSAGGTPFF
.	.	TRBV14	TRBJ2-2	TGTGCCAGCAGTTCGACCGGGATCTACACCGGGGAGCTGTTTTTT	CASSSTGIYTGELFF
.	.	TRBV3-1/TRBV3-2	TRBJ1-1	TGTGCCAGCAGTGATGCGGTGATGAACACTGAAGCTTTCTTT	CASSDAVMNTEAFF
.	.	TRBV21-1	TRBJ2-1	TGTGCCAGCAGCAAAGTAAAGACTAGCGGGAGACACAATGAGCAGTTCTTC	CASSKVKTSGRHNEQFF
.	TRBD1	TRBV5-1	TRBJ1-6	TGCGCCAGCAGCTTGGGGCGTGTTGATGACAGGGCGGTAGGATCACCCCTCCACTTT	CASSLGRVDDRAVGSPLHF
.	.	TRBV18	TRBJ2-1	TGTGCCAGCTCACCCATCCGGGACTCTGAGCAGTTCTTC	CASSPIRDSEQFF
.	.	TRBV9	TRBJ2-3	TGTGCCAGCAGCGTAGTGTCCTTCACAGATACGCAGTATTTT	CASSVVSFTDTQYF
.	.	TRBV18	TRBJ1-1	TGTGCCAGCTCACCACCGGTTCCCGGGGTCCGCGTAAACACTGAAGCTTTCTTT	CASSPPVPGVRVNTEAFF
.	TRBD2	TRBV13	TRBJ2-7	TGTGCCAGCAGGGCTAGCGGGAGACTCTACGAGCAGTACTTC	CASRASGRLYEQYF